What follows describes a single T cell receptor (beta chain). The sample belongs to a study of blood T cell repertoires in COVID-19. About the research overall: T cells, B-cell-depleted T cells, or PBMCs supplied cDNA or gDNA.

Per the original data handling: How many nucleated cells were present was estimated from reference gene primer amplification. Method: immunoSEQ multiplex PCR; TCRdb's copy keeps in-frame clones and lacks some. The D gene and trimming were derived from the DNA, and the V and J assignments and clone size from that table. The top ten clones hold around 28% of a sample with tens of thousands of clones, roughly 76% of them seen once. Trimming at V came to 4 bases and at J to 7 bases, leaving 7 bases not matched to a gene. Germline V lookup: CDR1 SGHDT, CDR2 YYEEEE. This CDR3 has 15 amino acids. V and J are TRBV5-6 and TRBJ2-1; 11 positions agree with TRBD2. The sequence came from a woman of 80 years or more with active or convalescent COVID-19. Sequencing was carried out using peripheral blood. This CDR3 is CASSLSGGARNEQFF. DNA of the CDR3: TGTGCCAGCAGCCTTAGCGGGGGGGCGAGAAATGAGCAGTTCTTC.